These 18 T cell receptor beta chains were sequenced from one sample in a study of shared clonotypes between healthy human individuals. The repertoire was sequenced with immunoSEQ multiplex PCR; TCRdb's copy has only in-frame clones and lacks some. The table has over 2 million clones, about nine tenths seen once; the top ten hold about 0.41%. Sequencing input: naive CD4+ T cells from PBMCs. Subset of the sample: CD45RA+ positively selected. These receptors were taken from a man aged 18 to 29 in good health. Some clones in this sample may be carry-over from other donors' samples.

The chain carries TRBV4-1 and TRBJ2-1; no clear D. The CDR3 runs to 16 residues. The germline V gene has CDR1 MGHRA and CDR2 YSYEKL. V lost 4 bases to trimming and J lost 1 base, with 14 bases between them. The CDR3 region has the DNA TGCGCCAGCAGCCCGTTATTTGGGCTATCCTACAATGAGCAGTTCTTC. It encodes CASSPLFGLSYNEQFF.

The V call is TRBV5-4, the J call TRBJ2-3, with 7 bases fitting TRBD2. Trimming cost V 4 bases and J 6 bases; bases outside gene matches: 8. The CDR3 totals 14 residues. CDR1 SGHNT and CDR2 YYREEE come from the germline V gene (reference sequence). The CDR3 DNA follows: TGTGCCAGCAGCACACCCGGGGAGGGTGATACGCAGTATTTT. Its protein is CASSTPGEGDTQYF.

This clone occurred once. This chain uses TRBV18 with TRBJ2-3, with a tentative D call TRBD1 (5 bases). V dropped 6 bases and J dropped 0 bases, with 16 bases sitting between them. This CDR3 spans 16 amino acids. Looked up from germline, CDR1 is KGHSH and CDR2 is LQKENI. Written as DNA, the CDR3 is TGTGCCAGCTCGCAAAGACAGCATGCTAGCACAGATACGCAGTATTTT. Its translation is CASSQRQHASTDTQYF.

This chain joins TRBV7-3 and TRBJ2-2; 7 bases fit TRBD1. J gave up 5 bases and V 5 bases, and 11 bases lay outside the gene matches. From germline, CDR1 is SGHTA and CDR2 FQGTGA. The CDR3 runs to 16 residues. CDR3 amino acids: CASSRAGGIETGELFF. The CDR3 DNA is TGTGCCAGCAGCCGGGCAGGGGGAATTGAAACCGGGGAGCTGTTTTTT. The full variable domain, its missing parts supplied by reference TRBV7-3 and TRBJ2-2, is GAGVSQTPSNKVTEKGKYVELRCDPISGHTALYWYRQSLGQGPEFLIYFQGTGAADDSGLPNDRFFAVRPEGSVSTLKIQRTERGDSAVYLCASSRAGGIETGELFFGEGSRLTVL.

This clone was counted once. This rearrangement joins TRBV28 to TRBJ2-5, with 10 bases identical to TRBD2. The CDR3 is 15 residues long. The ends lost 3 bases at V and 3 bases at J; junction bases unmatched: 4. Germline lookup yields CDR1 MDHEN and CDR2 SYDVKM. DNA for the CDR3: TGTGCCAGCAGTTTTGGGCTAGCGGGGGAAGAGACCCAGTACTTC. It specifies CASSFGLAGEETQYF.

CDR3: CASSQKLLASMPYEQYF. CDR3 coding DNA: TGCGCCAGCAGCCAAAAATTATTAGCTTCGATGCCCTACGAGCAGTACTTC. The genes are TRBV4-3 and TRBJ2-7, with D uncertain. The ends were cut back, 2 bases at V and 2 bases at J, with 19 bases in the middle. The CDR3 spans 17 residues. The V gene's germline CDR1 is LGHNA and CDR2 YSLEER.

As to this clone: The sample holds other DNA sequences that translate to the same CDR3. The chain couples TRBV7-3 to TRBJ2-3, with D uncertain. CDR1 and CDR2 (germline): SGHTA, FQGTGA. This CDR3 has 14 amino acids. The V end lost 2 bases, the J end lost 0 bases, and 6 bases lay between the germline ends. The CDR3 nucleotides are TGTGCCAGCAGCTTAGCGGCTAGCACAGATACGCAGTATTTT. Translating it yields CASSLAASTDTQYF. The entire variable domain, with the rest obtained from reference TRBV7-3 and TRBJ2-3, is as follows: GAGVSQTPSNKVTEKGKYVELRCDPISGHTALYWYRQSLGQGPEFLIYFQGTGAADDSGLPNDRFFAVRPEGSVSTLKIQRTERGDSAVYLCASSLAASTDTQYFGPGTRLTVL.

Worth noting for this clone: Other nucleotide sequences in the sample specify the same CDR3. The chain couples TRBV19 to TRBJ1-1; tentatively, D is TRBD1 (5 bases). Looked up from germline, CDR1 is LNHDA and CDR2 is SQIVND (reference sequence). This CDR3 is built from 13 residues. V was pared by 1 base and J by 4 bases, with 7 bases between. CDR3 loop: CASSIVGGTEAFF. The CDR3 nucleotides are TGTGCCAGTAGTATAGTCGGGGGCACTGAAGCTTTCTTT.

This clone was found a few times. The V call is TRBV4-1, the J call TRBJ1-1; no clear D. The ends were cut back, 2 bases at V and 4 bases at J, with 11 bases in the middle. Per the germline V gene, CDR1 is MGHRA and CDR2 is YSYEKL. There are 14 residues in the CDR3. The CDR3 protein is CASSQPVGPTEAFF. Here the CDR3 DNA reads TGCGCCAGCAGCCAACCCGTTGGACCCACTGAAGCTTTCTTT.

CDR3 protein: CASSAFNEQFF. The CDR3 region has the DNA TGTGCCAGCAGCGCATTCAATGAGCAGTTCTTC. The chain couples TRBV9 to TRBJ2-1, with D uncertain. This CDR3 is built from 11 residues. Trimming took off 3 bases at V and 6 bases at J, with 4 bases between the two ends. Germline V CDR1 and CDR2: SGDLS, YYNGEE.

The chain carries TRBV11-2 and TRBJ2-7; maybe TRBD2 (5 bases). Germline CDR1 reads SGHAT; CDR2 reads FQNNGV. Trimming shortened V by 5 bases and J by 9 bases, and 23 bases separated the two germline ends. The CDR3 loop spans 15 amino acids. CDR3 sequence: CASSKAVQEIRAQYF. As DNA, the CDR3 is TGTGCCAGCAGCAAAGCGGTCCAGGAAATTAGGGCGCAGTACTTC.

The chain uses TRBV11-1 and TRBJ2-7, with 7 bases that match TRBD1. CDR1 is SGHAT, CDR2 FQDESV, per germline (reference sequence). With V trimmed by 4 bases and J by 4 bases, 22 bases remained unmatched. The CDR3 has 19 residues. CDR3 nucleotides: TGTGCCAGCAGCTCCCCCCGCACTCTAACGGGGACAGCGAGATACGAGCAGTACTTC. Amino acids: CASSSPRTLTGTARYEQYF.

The CDR3 region is CASSRRLAGGNEQYF. The CDR3 DNA sequence: TGTGCCAGCAGCCGCAGACTAGCGGGAGGGAACGAGCAGTACTTC. The chain joins TRBV27 to TRBJ2-7, with 14 nucleotides matching TRBD2. The germline V gene has CDR1 MNHEY and CDR2 SMNVEV (reference sequence). The ends lost 6 bases at V and 5 bases at J; junction bases unmatched: 6. This CDR3 is 15 amino acids long.

The rearrangement links TRBV7-3 to TRBJ2-1; 13 bases agree with TRBD2. CDR1 is SGHTA, CDR2 FQGTGA, per germline. The CDR3 runs 15 residues. Trimming cost V 5 bases and J 9 bases; bases outside gene matches: 7. The CDR3 DNA follows: TGTGCCAGCAGCCAAGGACTAGCGGGAGTAGGTGAGCAGTTCTTC. Its protein product is CASSQGLAGVGEQFF.

The V call is TRBV2, the J call TRBJ1-3; perhaps TRBD1 as D (6 bases). The CDR3 runs to 16 residues. V was clipped by 0 bases and J by 0 bases, with 9 bases between them. Germline CDR1 is SNHLY and CDR2 is FYNNEI. CDR3 loop: CASSEAGAASGNTIYF. The DNA for the CDR3 is TGTGCCAGCAGTGAAGCGGGGGCAGCCTCTGGAAACACCATATATTTT. The whole variable domain, filled in from reference TRBV2 and TRBJ1-3, reads EPEVTQTPSHQVTQMGQEVILRCVPISNHLYFYWYRQILGQKVEFLVSFYNNEISEKSEIFDDQFSVERPDGSNFTLKIRSTKLEDSAMYFCASSEAGAASGNTIYFGEGSWLTVV.

V usage is TRBV5-8 and J usage is TRBJ2-1; D ambiguous. Trimming took 1 base from V and 0 from J, leaving 5 bases between them. Germline-derived CDR1 and CDR2 are SGHTS and YDEGEE. The CDR3 extends over 14 amino acids. The CDR3 bases are TGTGCCAGCAGCTTGTACCACTCCTACAATGAGCAGTTCTTC. Translating it yields CASSLYHSYNEQFF.

The rearrangement links TRBV1 to TRBJ2-2; TRBD2 was called by the table and not checked on the DNA. TRBV1 is a listed pseudogene. This CDR3 comprises 21 residues. In nucleotides, the CDR3 is TGCACCAGCAGCCAAGAGACGGAGACGTTGCGACTAGCGGGAGGTACCGGGGAGCTGTTTTTT. It is translated as CTSSQETETLRLAGGTGELFF.

The rearrangement joins TRBV6-6 to TRBJ2-3; D is ambiguous. This CDR3 is built from 13 residues. Germline V gives CDR1 MNHNY, CDR2 SVGAGI (reference sequence). V dropped 5 bases and J dropped 3 bases, with 9 bases sitting between them. CDR3 loop: CASSQAGTDTQYF. CDR3 nucleotides: TGTGCCAGCAGTCAGGCAGGAACAGATACGCAGTATTTT.